Listed below are T cell receptor beta chains from one sample, sequenced in a study of PD-1 blockade in classical Hodgkin lymphoma. Some clones are missing from TCRdb's copy, which holds only in-frame ones; the method was immunoSEQ multiplex PCR. The sample consists of 15,000 to 20,000 clones, approximately 77% of them appearing once. The sample was CD4+ T cells from blood, taken before the fourth cycle of nivolumab. The receptors were sampled from a human donor with classical Hodgkin lymphoma. CDR3s include the opening cysteine and the closing phenylalanine or tryptophan. A D gene is named only where the DNA matches it firmly. Rows may omit the clone size; those that give it use once, few, many or a size class.

D gene: TRBD1; V gene: TRBV6-6; clone size: NA; J gene: TRBJ1-2; CDR3 DNA: TGTGCCAGCAGTTTGGCGACAGGGGGGTACCTCTACACCTTC; CDR3 protein: CASSLATGGYLYTF
D gene: NA; V gene: TRBV19; clone size: few; J gene: TRBJ1-5; CDR3 DNA: TGTGCCAGTAGTGAGGTCAGGACGAATCAGCCCCAGCATTTT; CDR3 protein: CASSEVRTNQPQHF
D gene: TRBD1; V gene: TRBV7-8; clone size: few; J gene: TRBJ1-6; CDR3 DNA: TGTGCCAGCAGCGGGACAGGGAGGGATTCACCCCTCCACTTT; CDR3 protein: CASSGTGRDSPLHF
D gene: TRBD1; V gene: TRBV7-8; clone size: NA; J gene: TRBJ1-5; CDR3 DNA: TGTGCCAGCAGCTCCAGACAGGGTGCTCAGCCCCAGCATTTT; CDR3 protein: CASSSRQGAQPQHF
D gene: NA; V gene: TRBV11-3; clone size: NA; J gene: TRBJ1-2; CDR3 DNA: TGTGCCAGCAGCTTAACGACAGGACCCACCCCTGCTAACTATGGCTACACCTTC; CDR3 protein: CASSLTTGPTPANYGYTF
D gene: TRBD1; V gene: TRBV6-6; clone size: NA; J gene: TRBJ2-2; CDR3 DNA: TGTGCTACTAGGGGGGACAGGACCACCGGGGAGCTGTTTTTT; CDR3 protein: CATRGDRTTGELFF
D gene: TRBD1; V gene: TRBV27; clone size: NA; J gene: TRBJ1-4; CDR3 DNA: TGTGCCAGCAGTTTTCCGACAGGGCATAATGAAAAACTGTTTTTT; CDR3 protein: CASSFPTGHNEKLFF
D gene: NA; V gene: TRBV7-9; clone size: NA; J gene: TRBJ2-5; CDR3 DNA: TGTGCCAGCAGTTCGCTGGCCTGGGACCCTCAAGAGACCCAGTACTTC; CDR3 protein: CASSSLAWDPQETQYF
D gene: TRBD2; V gene: TRBV6-5; clone size: NA; J gene: TRBJ2-7; CDR3 DNA: TGTGCCAGCAGTTACTCCTGGCGGGAGTCATACGAGCAGTACTTC; CDR3 protein: CASSYSWRESYEQYF
D gene: TRBD2; V gene: TRBV7-6; clone size: NA; J gene: TRBJ2-3; CDR3 DNA: TGTGCCAGCAGCTTAGCAGCGGGGATGGGCACAGATACGCAGTATTTT; CDR3 protein: CASSLAAGMGTDTQYF
D gene: NA; V gene: TRBV15; clone size: NA; J gene: TRBJ2-7; CDR3 DNA: TGTGCCACCAGCAGAGACACAGGTTCCTACGAGCAGTACTTC; CDR3 protein: CATSRDTGSYEQYF
D gene: NA; V gene: TRBV28; clone size: NA; J gene: TRBJ1-5; CDR3 DNA: TGTGCCAGCGGAATATCAGGGATCGATCAGCCCCAGCATTTT; CDR3 protein: CASGISGIDQPQHF
D gene: NA; V gene: TRBV11-3; clone size: NA; J gene: TRBJ2-7; CDR3 DNA: TGTGCCAGCAGCTTAGAGGCGGGACCTGTCCACGAGCAGTACTTC; CDR3 protein: CASSLEAGPVHEQYF
D gene: TRBD2; V gene: TRBV5-1; clone size: NA; J gene: TRBJ2-2; CDR3 DNA: TGCGCCAGCAGCTTGGTGGCGGGAGGGCCGTGGTCGTTAACCGGGGAGCTGTTTTTT; CDR3 protein: CASSLVAGGPWSLTGELFF
D gene: TRBD1; V gene: TRBV9; clone size: NA; J gene: TRBJ2-7; CDR3 DNA: TGTGCCAGCAGCCCCCGACAGGGGCCTGACGAGCAGTACTTC; CDR3 protein: CASSPRQGPDEQYF
D gene: NA; V gene: TRBV10-3; clone size: once; J gene: TRBJ1-4; CDR3 DNA: TGTGCCATCAGGGAGGAGGGAGGAGGGGAAAAACTGTTTTTT; CDR3 protein: CAIREEGGGEKLFF
D gene: NA; V gene: TRBV7-2; clone size: once; J gene: TRBJ2-1; CDR3 DNA: TGTGCCAGCAGCTTAGGGGGAGTGGACAATGAGCAGTTCTTC; CDR3 protein: CASSLGGVDNEQFF
D gene: TRBD1; V gene: TRBV5-4; clone size: NA; J gene: TRBJ1-2; CDR3 DNA: TGTGCCAGCAGCTTAGACAGGGGAGCCTATGGCTACACCTTC; CDR3 protein: CASSLDRGAYGYTF
D gene: NA; V gene: TRBV30; clone size: NA; J gene: TRBJ1-1; CDR3 DNA: TGTGCCTGGAGCCGTGTGGGAGGGTGGAACACTGAAGCTTTCTTT; CDR3 protein: CAWSRVGGWNTEAFF
D gene: TRBD2; V gene: TRBV15; clone size: NA; J gene: TRBJ2-3; CDR3 DNA: TGTGCCACCAGCAGAGATCGACGCGGGGGGAAGAAAGATACGCAGTATTTT; CDR3 protein: CATSRDRRGGKKDTQYF
D gene: NA; V gene: TRBV11-2; clone size: NA; J gene: TRBJ2-7; CDR3 DNA: TGTGCCAGCAGTCCTACCGTTGGGGGGCGCCCATACGAGCAGTACTTC; CDR3 protein: CASSPTVGGRPYEQYF
D gene: NA; V gene: TRBV6-1; clone size: NA; J gene: TRBJ2-1; CDR3 DNA: TGTGCCAGCAGTCGGGACTTGTCCTACAATGAGCAGTTCTTC; CDR3 protein: CASSRDLSYNEQFF
D gene: NA; V gene: TRBV5-4; clone size: NA; J gene: TRBJ2-5; CDR3 DNA: TGTGCCAGCAGCACTACAGGGCGAGTAGAGACCCAGTACTTC; CDR3 protein: CASSTTGRVETQYF
D gene: TRBD2; V gene: TRBV13; clone size: NA; J gene: TRBJ2-7; CDR3 DNA: TGTGCCAGCAGCCCTAGAACTAGCGGGAGTAGTTACGAGCAGTACTTC; CDR3 protein: CASSPRTSGSSYEQYF
D gene: NA; V gene: TRBV4-1; clone size: few; J gene: TRBJ1-5; CDR3 DNA: TGCGCCAGCAGCCAAGATCGACGGAGCAATCAGCCCCAGCATTTT; CDR3 protein: CASSQDRRSNQPQHF
D gene: NA; V gene: TRBV30; clone size: NA; J gene: TRBJ1-1; CDR3 DNA: TGTGCCTGGGGGGCGGGTTTCACTGAAGCTTTCTTT; CDR3 protein: CAWGAGFTEAFF
D gene: NA; V gene: TRBV7-2; clone size: NA; J gene: TRBJ2-5; CDR3 DNA: TGTGCCAGCAGCTTAATGGTGTCAGCACAAGAGACCCAGTACTTC; CDR3 protein: CASSLMVSAQETQYF
D gene: TRBD1; V gene: TRBV30; clone size: NA; J gene: TRBJ2-1; CDR3 DNA: TGTGCCTGGAGGCGGCAGGGGGCTTCCAATGAGCAGTTCTTC; CDR3 protein: CAWRRQGASNEQFF
D gene: NA; V gene: TRBV9; clone size: few; J gene: TRBJ1-2; CDR3 DNA: TGTGCCAGCAGCGCCGAGGAGGGTGCCGGCTACACCTTC; CDR3 protein: CASSAEEGAGYTF
D gene: NA; V gene: TRBV28; clone size: few; J gene: TRBJ1-6; CDR3 DNA: TGTGCCAGCAGTTTGGGAGACAATTCACCCCTCCACTTT; CDR3 protein: CASSLGDNSPLHF
D gene: NA; V gene: TRBV15; clone size: NA; J gene: TRBJ2-3; CDR3 DNA: TGTGCCACCAGCAGCGGTTCAGGGCCCCCCTATTTT; CDR3 protein: CATSSGSGPPYF
D gene: NA; V gene: TRBV6-6; clone size: NA; J gene: TRBJ1-5; CDR3 DNA: TGTGCCAGCAGTTACTCGAAAAGTATCCCCCAGCATTTT; CDR3 protein: CASSYSKSIPQHF
D gene: NA; V gene: TRBV19; clone size: NA; J gene: TRBJ1-1; CDR3 DNA: TGTGCCAGTAGTAATTGGGGGAACACTGAAGCTTTCTTT; CDR3 protein: CASSNWGNTEAFF
D gene: NA; V gene: TRBV19; clone size: NA; J gene: TRBJ1-6; CDR3 DNA: TGTGCCAGTACCGGGCAGGAGAGATCACCCCTCCACTTT; CDR3 protein: CASTGQERSPLHF
D gene: TRBD2; V gene: TRBV4-3; clone size: NA; J gene: TRBJ2-1; CDR3 DNA: TGCGCCAGCAGCCAAGATCCCGTGTGGGTCTCAGCGGGATTCTACAATGAGCAGTTCTTC; CDR3 protein: CASSQDPVWVSAGFYNEQFF
D gene: NA; V gene: TRBV7-2; clone size: NA; J gene: TRBJ2-7; CDR3 DNA: TGTGCCAGCAGCTCCGGGCGAGGGGAGCAGTACTTC; CDR3 protein: CASSSGRGEQYF
D gene: TRBD1; V gene: TRBV18; clone size: few; J gene: TRBJ2-7; CDR3 DNA: TGTGCCAGCTCATCGGGACAGGTTGGCTCCTACGAGCAGTACTTC; CDR3 protein: CASSSGQVGSYEQYF
D gene: NA; V gene: TRBV5-4; clone size: NA; J gene: TRBJ1-2; CDR3 DNA: TGTGCCAGCAGCCGCGGAACTAACTATGGCTACACCTTC; CDR3 protein: CASSRGTNYGYTF
D gene: TRBD2; V gene: TRBV5-1; clone size: NA; J gene: TRBJ2-7; CDR3 DNA: TGCGCCAGCAGCTGGGGGACTAGCGATTCCTACGAGCAGTACTTC; CDR3 protein: CASSWGTSDSYEQYF
D gene: TRBD1; V gene: TRBV7-8; clone size: NA; J gene: TRBJ2-2; CDR3 DNA: TGTGCCAGCAGCTTAGGGGACAGGGATTCCACCGGGGAGCTGTTTTTT; CDR3 protein: CASSLGDRDSTGELFF
D gene: NA; V gene: TRBV9; clone size: NA; J gene: TRBJ2-7; CDR3 DNA: TGTGCCAGCAGCGTAGCACCGCTATCCTACGAGCAGTACTTC; CDR3 protein: CASSVAPLSYEQYF
D gene: TRBD2; V gene: TRBV5-4; clone size: NA; J gene: TRBJ2-7; CDR3 DNA: TGTGCCAGCAGTTTAGCGGGGCACTACGAGCAGTACTTC; CDR3 protein: CASSLAGHYEQYF
D gene: NA; V gene: TRBV29-1; clone size: NA; J gene: TRBJ1-1; CDR3 DNA: TGCAGCGTTGCAGGGTCCACTGAAGCTTTCTTT; CDR3 protein: CSVAGSTEAFF